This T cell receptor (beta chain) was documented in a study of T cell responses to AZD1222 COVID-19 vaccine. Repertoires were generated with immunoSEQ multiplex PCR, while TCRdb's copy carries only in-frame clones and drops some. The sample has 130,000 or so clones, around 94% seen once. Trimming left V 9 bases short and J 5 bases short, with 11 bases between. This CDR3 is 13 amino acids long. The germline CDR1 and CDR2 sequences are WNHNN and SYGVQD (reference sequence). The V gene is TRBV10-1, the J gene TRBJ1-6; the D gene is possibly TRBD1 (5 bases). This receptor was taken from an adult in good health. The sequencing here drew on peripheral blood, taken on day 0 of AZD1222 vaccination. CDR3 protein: CASQWGNNSPLHF. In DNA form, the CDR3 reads TGCGCCAGTCAATGGGGGAATAATTCACCCCTCCACTTT.